The T cell receptor beta chain under discussion was sequenced for a study of T cells in Graves' hyperthyroidism and ophthalmopathy. Regarding the study as a whole: Blood shared most expanded thyroid clonotypes above 0.001. The authors' 13 V-J model separated ophthalmopathy from stable hyperthyroidism.

TCR beta CDR3 regions were amplified from RNA. Initially, a first-round RT-PCR of the TCR CDR3 employed the HTBI primer set. TCRdb fed the multiplex PCR reads into MiXCR, producing one record per CDR3 protein. This sample yields roughly 750,000 distinct CDR3 sequences, of which over 15% are seen a single time; roughly 8% belongs to the top ten. Germline V lookup: CDR1 SGDLS, CDR2 YYNGEE. Trimming removed 2 bases at V and 0 bases at J, with 7 bases between. CDR3 size: 14 residues. With regard to this clonotype: What it recognizes is unknown.

Newly diagnosed hyperthyroidism, duration under 2 months, in patients aged 18 to 65. Material: blood. The V and J genes are TRBV9 and TRBJ2-3; D is perhaps TRBD2 (5 bases). The clonotype was recovered from a man aged 18-30 years with Graves' hyperthyroidism. For the CDR3, the DNA is TGTGCCAGCAGCGTCAGGACTAGCACAGATACGCAGTATTTT. Its translation is CASSVRTSTDTQYF.